Each of the 22 T cell receptor beta chains below was sequenced from the same sample in a study of T cell responses to AZD1222 COVID-19 vaccine. Clones were read by immunoSEQ multiplex PCR, and TCRdb kept only the in-frame ones, dropping some. The sample holds some 130,000 clones, under 95% seen once. Sequences were derived from peripheral blood, sampled 28 days after the second AZD1222 dose. Every receptor here comes from an adult who received the AZD1222 COVID-19 vaccine.

The chain has TRBV30 and TRBJ1-2; D gene uncertain. The germline V and J ends were trimmed by 3 bases and 8 bases, with 13 bases remaining between them. Germline lookup yields CDR1 GTSNPN and CDR2 SVGIG (reference sequence). The CDR3 has 12 amino acids. CDR3 loop: CAWRPSSPGYTF. For the CDR3, the DNA is TGTGCCTGGAGGCCCAGTTCTCCGGGCTACACCTTC.

This clone appeared a few times. Distinct nucleotide sequences in the sample also encode this CDR3. This chain links TRBV6-2 or TRBV6-3 with TRBJ2-1; D remains ambiguous. V was cut by 2 bases and J by 3 bases, with 5 bases left in between. The CDR3 runs 13 residues. The germline CDR1 and CDR2 sequences are MNHEY and SVGEGT. The CDR3 sequence is CASSYRDYNEQFF. CDR3 sequence (DNA): TGTGCCAGCAGTTACCGAGACTACAATGAGCAGTTCTTC.

The rearrangement links TRBV6-5 to TRBJ2-7; 7 positions agree with TRBD1. Germline V gene data show CDR1 as MNHEY and CDR2 as SVGAGI. The CDR3 has 15 amino acids. V shed 5 bases, J shed 0 bases, and the junction held 7 bases outside the gene matches. The CDR3 loop reads CASSQQGRGSYEQYF. In DNA form, the CDR3 reads TGTGCCAGCAGTCAACAGGGGAGAGGCTCCTACGAGCAGTACTTC.

The chain couples TRBV6-2 or TRBV6-3 to TRBJ2-3; 7 bases line up with TRBD2. Germline lookup yields CDR1 MNHEY and CDR2 SVGEGT. The V and J ends lost 6 bases and 6 bases, in that order; junction bases with no gene match: 6. This CDR3 spans 13 amino acids. In DNA form, the CDR3 reads TGTGCCAGCAGCCGGACTAGATTGGATACGCAGTATTTT. The encoded protein is CASSRTRLDTQYF.

The V gene is TRBV5-1, the J gene TRBJ2-2; 7 nucleotides agree with TRBD1. CDR3 length: 14 amino acids. Germline V lookup: CDR1 SGHRS, CDR2 YFSETQ. The junction had 8 bases not matched to a gene; V was cut back by 5 bases and J by 7 bases. The CDR3 nucleotides are TGCGCCAGCAGGCCTGACAGGGTTCACGGGGAGCTGTTTTTT. This sequence encodes CASRPDRVHGELFF. Together with reference TRBV5-1 and TRBJ2-2, the CDR3 gives the full variable domain: KAGVTQTPRYLIKTRGQQVTLSCSPISGHRSVSWYQQTPGQGLQFLFEYFSETQRNKGNFPGRFSGRQFSNSRSEMNVSTLELGDSALYLCASRPDRVHGELFFGEGSRLTVL.

Points on this clone: The same CDR3 arises from other DNA sequences in this sample as well. V gene TRBV24-1 combines with J gene TRBJ2-2, with 11 bases that match TRBD1. Unmatched junction bases numbered 3, after V lost 4 bases and J lost 3 bases. Germline V CDR1 and CDR2: KGHDR, SFDVKD. This CDR3 has 16 amino acids. The DNA for the CDR3 is TGTGCCACCAGTGACCCGGGACAGGGGGACACCGGGGAGCTGTTTTTT. As protein: CATSDPGQGDTGELFF.

The J gene is TRBJ2-1, the V gene TRBV6-4, with 14 bases aligning to TRBD2. The length of the CDR3 is 15 residues. Losses at the gene ends were 5 bases for V and 8 bases for J; bases not matched to a gene: 5. Germline V gene lookup returns CDR1 MRHNA and CDR2 SNTAGT. As DNA, the CDR3 is TGTGCCAGCAGTTTCGGGACTAGCGGGAGTGATGAGCAGTTCTTC. This encodes CASSFGTSGSDEQFF.

The rearrangement uses TRBV6-6 and TRBJ1-2; D is ambiguous. Trimming left V 8 bases short and J 1 base short, with 8 bases between. CDR3 size: 12 residues. CDR1 is MNHNY and CDR2 is SVGAGI in the germline V gene (reference sequence). CDR3 bases: TGTGCCAGCGCGGGATTTAACTATGGCTACACCTTC. Translating gives CASAGFNYGYTF.

The chain employs TRBV4-1 and TRBJ2-7, with D tentatively TRBD1 (6 bases). The CDR3 runs to 15 residues. Germline CDR1 MGHRA, CDR2 YSYEKL. Between the trimmed V and J ends, which lost 2 bases and 2 bases, there was a span of 13 bases. The CDR3 sequence is CASSQSRQVTYEQYF. CDR3 bases: TGCGCCAGCAGCCAAAGCCGACAGGTTACCTACGAGCAGTACTTC.

CDR3 sequence (DNA): TGTGCCAGCAGCTTGGTGATTGAGGACCAAGAGACCCAGTACTTC. As protein: CASSLVIEDQETQYF. The gene calls are TRBV5-6 and TRBJ2-5; D gene uncertain. CDR1 is SGHDT and CDR2 is YYEEEE in the germline V gene. This CDR3 region has 15 residues. V shed 0 bases and J shed 0 bases, with 9 bases lying between them.

This clone was recorded once. Other DNA variants within this sample encode the same CDR3. The genes are TRBV2 and TRBJ2-7, with 8 bases fitting TRBD2. Germline V lookup: CDR1 SNHLY, CDR2 FYNNEI. V was clipped by 4 bases and J by 7 bases; unmatched bases: 6. The CDR3 has 13 residues. CDR3 nucleotide sequence: TGTGCCAGCAGTGTGGCGGGCGGGAGGGAGCAGTACTTC. Its translation: CASSVAGGREQYF.

The genes are TRBV7-8 and TRBJ2-1, with 12 bases identical to TRBD2. V dropped 5 bases and J dropped 6; count of bases not matched to a gene: 5. Germline CDR1 reads SGHVS; CDR2 reads FQNEAQ. CDR3 length: 15 residues. The CDR3 loop reads CASSPPGLAGNEQFF. Here the CDR3 DNA reads TGTGCCAGCAGCCCACCGGGACTAGCGGGCAATGAGCAGTTCTTC.

The chain combines TRBV2 with TRBJ2-7; D is uncertain. Germline V gives CDR1 SNHLY, CDR2 FYNNEI. V was pared by 1 base and J by 2 bases, with 6 bases between. This CDR3 is built from 13 residues. CDR3 in amino acids: CASSEGVPYEQYF. In DNA, the CDR3 is TGTGCCAGCAGTGAAGGGGTTCCCTACGAGCAGTACTTC.

The chain links TRBV6-5 to TRBJ2-5; D is ambiguous. Germline lookup yields CDR1 MNHEY and CDR2 SVGAGI. Trimming shortened V by 6 bases and J by 4 bases, and 15 bases separated the two germline ends. The CDR3 length is 14 residues. The CDR3 bases are TGTGCCAGCAGCTTAGACGGTTTTATAGAGACCCAGTACTTC. Protein: CASSLDGFIETQYF.

This chain joins TRBV7-9 and TRBJ1-4, with TRBD1 identical over 7 bases. V gave up 7 bases and J gave up 6 bases; unmatched junction bases: 11. Germline CDR1 and CDR2: SEHNR and FQNEAQ (reference sequence). The CDR3 loop spans 15 amino acids. CDR3: CASTPIRQGHEKLFF. In DNA form, the CDR3 reads TGTGCCAGCACCCCAATTAGACAGGGCCATGAAAAACTGTTTTTT.

The chain combines TRBV5-1 with TRBJ2-3; unclear D gene. The germline V gene has CDR1 SGHRS and CDR2 YFSETQ. This CDR3 has 13 residues. Between the trimmed V and J ends, which lost 4 bases and 3 bases, there was a span of 9 bases. DNA for the CDR3: TGCGCCAGCAGCCCCGCCATGACAGATACGCAGTATTTT. Protein: CASSPAMTDTQYF.

The rearrangement joins TRBV9 to TRBJ1-2; D remains unclear. The CDR3 runs to 13 residues. Deletions cut 4 bases from V and 5 bases from J, with 12 bases between. The germline V gene encodes CDR1 SGDLS and CDR2 YYNGEE. CDR3 amino acids: CASSPTDAYGYTF. In DNA, the CDR3 is TGTGCCAGCAGCCCCACAGACGCATATGGCTACACCTTC.

The genes are TRBV5-1 and TRBJ1-1, with TRBD1 as a possible D gene (5 bases). Deletions cut 0 bases from V and 4 bases from J, with 10 bases between. The CDR3 is made up of 14 amino acids. CDR1 is SGHRS and CDR2 is YFSETQ in the germline V gene. The CDR3 loop reads CASSLDTGGTEAFF. CDR3 bases: TGCGCCAGCAGCTTGGATACGGGGGGCACTGAAGCTTTCTTT.

This chain joins TRBV28 and TRBJ2-2; possible D gene TRBD1, 6 bases. This CDR3 spans 18 amino acids. V lost 6 bases, J lost 6 bases, and 26 bases lay in between. Germline CDR1 MDHEN, CDR2 SYDVKM. The CDR3 DNA sequence: TGTGCCAGCAGCTGGGCCCGGACAGCTGAAACCTTGGCCGGGGAGCTGTTTTTT. It is translated as CASSWARTAETLAGELFF.

The sample holds a few counts of this clone. The rearrangement uses TRBV4-2 and TRBJ2-2; 11 bases map to TRBD2. J lost 8 bases, V lost 4 bases, and 12 bases had no gene match. CDR1 and CDR2 from the germline V gene are LGHNA and YNFKEQ. This CDR3 has 17 amino acids. CDR3: CASSLSQLAGEAGELFF. DNA for the CDR3: TGTGCCAGCAGCCTCAGTCAACTAGCGGGAGAGGCAGGGGAGCTGTTTTTT.

V usage is TRBV19 and J usage is TRBJ1-6, with D unclear. The V end was cut by 8 bases, the J end by 6 bases, with 8 bases between. This CDR3 spans 12 amino acids. Germline CDR1 LNHDA, CDR2 SQIVND (reference sequence). CDR3 in amino acids: CASQLTNSPLHF. CDR3 bases: TGTGCCAGTCAATTAACTAATTCACCCCTCCACTTT.

This clone was detected only once. The V gene is TRBV28, the J gene TRBJ2-7; D is tentatively TRBD1 or TRBD2 (5 bases each). This CDR3 region has 18 residues. Germline-derived CDR1 and CDR2 are MDHEN and SYDVKM. Trimming stripped 4 bases from V and 2 bases from J, with 24 bases between. CDR3 DNA sequence: TGTGCCAGCAGTTCCGACCGGGACCGACACCTTGCTACCTACGAGCAGTACTTC. Encoded protein: CASSSDRDRHLATYEQYF. The full variable domain, its missing parts supplied by reference TRBV28 and TRBJ2-7, is DVKVTQSSRYLVKRTGEKVFLECVQDMDHENMFWYRQDPGLGLRLIYFSYDVKMKEKGDIPEGYSVSREKKERFSLILESASTNQTSMYLCASSSDRDRHLATYEQYFGPGTRLTVT.